Here is one T cell receptor beta chain with its context. The CDR3 runs to 17 residues. Germline CDR1 and CDR2: MRHNA and SNTAGT. The ends lost 4 bases at V and 3 bases at J; junction bases unmatched: 8. PCR amplification relied on 60 Vbeta primers (plus 13 Jbeta primers). The assay was immunoSEQ multiplex PCR, and TCRdb's table has in-frame clones only and misses some. The sample includes 75,000 to 95,000 clones. These data belong to a study of cytomegalovirus exposure and HLA in healthy donors. The source is a man aged 30 to 39 in good health and CMV-seronegative. The specimen sequenced was PBMCs. This sequence joins TRBV6-4 and TRBJ2-2; 10 nucleotides match TRBD2. CDR3 in DNA: TGTGCCAGCAGTGCGACAGCGGGAGGGGGCGACACCGGGGAGCTGTTTTTT. Protein product: CASSATAGGGDTGELFF.